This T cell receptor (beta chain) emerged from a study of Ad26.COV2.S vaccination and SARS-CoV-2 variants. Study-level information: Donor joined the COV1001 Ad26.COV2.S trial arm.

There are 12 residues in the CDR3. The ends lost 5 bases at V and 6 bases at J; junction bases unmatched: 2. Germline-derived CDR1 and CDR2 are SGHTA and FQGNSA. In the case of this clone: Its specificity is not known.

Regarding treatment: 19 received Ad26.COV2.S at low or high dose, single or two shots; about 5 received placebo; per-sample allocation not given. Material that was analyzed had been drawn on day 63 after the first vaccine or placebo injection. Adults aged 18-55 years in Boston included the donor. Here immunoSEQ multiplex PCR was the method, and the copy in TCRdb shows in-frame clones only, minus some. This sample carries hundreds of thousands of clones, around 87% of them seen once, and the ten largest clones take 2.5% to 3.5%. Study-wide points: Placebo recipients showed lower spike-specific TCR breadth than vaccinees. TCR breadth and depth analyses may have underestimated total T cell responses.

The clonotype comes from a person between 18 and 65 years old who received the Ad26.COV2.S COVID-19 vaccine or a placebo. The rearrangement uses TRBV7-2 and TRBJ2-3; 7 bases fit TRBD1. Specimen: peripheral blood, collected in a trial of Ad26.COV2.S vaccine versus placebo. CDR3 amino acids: CASSLTGDTQYF. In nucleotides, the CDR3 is TGTGCCAGCAGCCTGACAGGGGATACGCAGTATTTT.